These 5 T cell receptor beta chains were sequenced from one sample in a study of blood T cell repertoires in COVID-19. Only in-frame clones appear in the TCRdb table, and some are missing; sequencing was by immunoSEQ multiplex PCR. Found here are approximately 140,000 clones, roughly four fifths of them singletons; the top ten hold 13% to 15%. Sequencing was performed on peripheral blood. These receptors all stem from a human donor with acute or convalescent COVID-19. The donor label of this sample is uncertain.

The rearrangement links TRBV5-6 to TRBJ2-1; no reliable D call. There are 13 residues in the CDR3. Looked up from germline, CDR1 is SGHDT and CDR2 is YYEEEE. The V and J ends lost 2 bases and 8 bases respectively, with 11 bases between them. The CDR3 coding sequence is TGTGCCAGCAGCTTCCTCCGGGTGGATGAGCAGTTCTTC. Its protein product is CASSFLRVDEQFF. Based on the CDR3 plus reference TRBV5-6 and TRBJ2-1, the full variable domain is DAGVTQSPTHLIKTRGQQVTLRCSPKSGHDTVSWYQQALGQGPQFIFQYYEEEERQRGNFPDRFSGHQFPNYSSELNVNALLLGDSALYLCASSFLRVDEQFFGPGTRLTVL.

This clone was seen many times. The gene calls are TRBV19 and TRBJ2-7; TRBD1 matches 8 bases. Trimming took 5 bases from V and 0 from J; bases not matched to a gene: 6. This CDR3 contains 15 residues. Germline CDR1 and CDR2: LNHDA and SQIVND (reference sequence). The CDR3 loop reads CASSRVQGASYEQYF. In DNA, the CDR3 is TGTGCCAGTAGTCGGGTGCAGGGGGCCTCCTACGAGCAGTACTTC.

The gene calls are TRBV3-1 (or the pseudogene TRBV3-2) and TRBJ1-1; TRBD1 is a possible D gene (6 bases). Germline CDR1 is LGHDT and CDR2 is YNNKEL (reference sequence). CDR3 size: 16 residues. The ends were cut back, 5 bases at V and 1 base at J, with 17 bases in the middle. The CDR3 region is CASSLHGGAGNTEAFF. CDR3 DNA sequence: TGTGCCAGCAGCTTACACGGGGGGGCCGGGAACACTGAAGCTTTCTTT.

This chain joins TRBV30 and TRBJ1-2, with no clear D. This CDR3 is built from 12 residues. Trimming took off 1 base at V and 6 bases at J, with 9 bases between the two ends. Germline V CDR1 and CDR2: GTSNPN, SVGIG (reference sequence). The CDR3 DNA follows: TGTGCCTGGAGTGCGCTCCGGGATGGCTACACCTTC. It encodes CAWSALRDGYTF.

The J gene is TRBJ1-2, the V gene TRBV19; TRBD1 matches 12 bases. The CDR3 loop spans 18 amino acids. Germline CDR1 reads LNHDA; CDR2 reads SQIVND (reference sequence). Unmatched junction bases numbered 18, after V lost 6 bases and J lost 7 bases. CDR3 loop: CASSPGGQGAIMTRGYTF. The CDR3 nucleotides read TGTGCCAGTAGCCCCGGGGGACAGGGGGCAATCATGACGCGTGGCTACACCTTC.